The 26 T cell receptor beta chains listed next were all sequenced from one sample in a study of T cell changes during pregnancy in multiple sclerosis. The repertoire was sequenced with immunoSEQ multiplex PCR; TCRdb's copy has only in-frame clones and lacks some. The sample holds around 130,000 clones, 90% to 95% seen once. Sequenced material: peripheral blood, taken before pregnancy. The receptors stem from a female donor with multiple sclerosis, enrolled in a pregnancy study.

The chain recombines TRBV9 with TRBJ1-2; 8 nucleotides agree with TRBD1. The CDR3 consists of 15 residues. V gave up 0 bases and J gave up 4 bases; unmatched junction bases: 5. Germline loops: CDR1 SGDLS, CDR2 YYNGEE. CDR3 in amino acids: CASSVGGTGTYGYTF. CDR3 nucleotides: TGTGCCAGCAGCGTAGGTGGGACAGGCACCTATGGCTACACCTTC. Combining the CDR3 with reference TRBV9 and TRBJ1-2 gives the whole variable domain DSGVTQTPKHLITATGQRVTLRCSPRSGDLSVYWYQQSLDQGLQFLIQYYNGEERAKGNILERFSAQQFPDLHSELNLSSLELGDSALYFCASSVGGTGTYGYTFGSGTRLTVV.

The V call is TRBV23-1, the J call TRBJ2-7, with D maybe TRBD2 (6 bases). Being an ORF, TRBV23-1 has a function that is uncertain. Trimming removed 8 bases from V and 3 bases from J, with 14 bases in between. The CDR3 extends over 13 amino acids. As DNA, the CDR3 is TGCGCCAGCCCATTCGGGGGTTTCTACGAGCAGTACTTC. It specifies CASPFGGFYEQYF.

The chain uses TRBV6-5 and TRBJ2-3; TRBD2 matches at 7 bases. Germline CDR1 reads MNHEY; CDR2 reads SVGAGI. This CDR3 is 16 amino acids long. The V and J ends lost 4 bases and 2 bases, in that order; junction bases with no gene match: 9. The CDR3 region is CASSSRESGDTDTQYF. The CDR3, as DNA: TGTGCCAGCAGTTCCCGGGAAAGCGGGGACACAGATACGCAGTATTTT.

This chain connects TRBV5-8 to TRBJ1-2; D perhaps matches TRBD1 (5 bases). The CDR3 covers 14 residues. Trimming took off 4 bases at V and 4 bases at J, with 14 bases between the two ends. CDR1 is SGHTS and CDR2 is YDEGEE in the germline V gene. Here the CDR3 DNA reads TGTGCCAGCAGCCCAAAAGTGGGGCCCTATGGCTACACCTTC. This sequence encodes CASSPKVGPYGYTF.

The chain recombines TRBV7-2 with TRBJ2-3; D not resolved. V dropped 5 bases and J dropped 13 bases, with 16 bases sitting between them. Germline lookup yields CDR1 SGHTA and CDR2 FQGNSA. The CDR3 extends over 12 amino acids. The CDR3: CASSPIPSEEYF. CDR3 DNA sequence: TGTGCCAGCAGCCCGATTCCTAGTGAGGAGTATTTT. Full variable domain (outside the CDR3, taken from reference TRBV7-2 and TRBJ2-3): GAGVSQSPSNKVTEKGKDVELRCDPISGHTALYWYRQSLGQGLEFLIYFQGNSAPDKSGLPSDRFSAERTGGSVSTLTIQRTQQEDSAVYLCASSPIPSEEYFGPGTRLTVL.

The chain has TRBV7-2 and TRBJ2-1; TRBD2 aligns across 11 bases. Trimming cost V 5 bases and J 2 bases; bases outside gene matches: 2. The CDR3 contains 15 residues. Germline V CDR1 and CDR2: SGHTA, FQGNSA. The CDR3 here is CASSLSGGAYNEQFF. Here the CDR3 DNA reads TGTGCCAGCAGCCTTAGCGGGGGGGCCTACAATGAGCAGTTCTTC.

The genes are TRBV18 and TRBJ1-1, with D perhaps TRBD1 (5 bases). CDR1 is KGHSH and CDR2 is LQKENI in the germline V gene. V was pared by 3 bases and J by 11 bases, with 13 bases between. The CDR3 runs 12 residues. The CDR3 loop reads CASSPGEGQAFF. In DNA, the CDR3 is TGTGCCAGCTCACCCGGGGAGGGGCAGGCTTTCTTT.

V gene TRBV4-1 combines with J gene TRBJ1-3, with TRBD1 as a possible D gene (6 bases). V lost 4 bases, J lost 0 bases, and 13 bases lay in between. The CDR3 has 16 amino acids. Germline assignment: CDR1 MGHRA and CDR2 YSYEKL. The CDR3 DNA sequence: TGCGCCAGCAGCCGCCTCACAGGGATCTCTGGAAACACCATATATTTT. This translates into CASSRLTGISGNTIYF.

This chain connects TRBV7-9 to TRBJ1-3; D is undetermined. Germline V gene lookup returns CDR1 SEHNR and CDR2 FQNEAQ (reference sequence). The CDR3 is 16 residues long. V was clipped by 2 bases and J by 0 bases, with 11 bases between them. The CDR3 here is CASSLSLTASGNTIYF. The CDR3 coding sequence is TGTGCCAGCAGCTTAAGTCTTACAGCCTCTGGAAACACCATATATTTT. The full variable domain, completed using reference TRBV7-9 and TRBJ1-3, is DTGVSQNPRHKITKRGQNVTFRCDPISEHNRLYWYRQTLGQGPEFLTYFQNEAQLEKSRLLSDRFSAERPKGSFSTLEIQRTEQGDSAMYLCASSLSLTASGNTIYFGEGSWLTVV.

The chain carries TRBV5-8 and TRBJ2-1; D may be TRBD1 (6 bases). Germline V gene sequence: CDR1 SGHTS, CDR2 YDEGEE. Deletions cut 4 bases from V and 8 bases from J, with 19 bases between. The length of the CDR3 is 15 residues. The DNA of the CDR3 is TGTGCCAGCAGCCACGGACAGCCCGCGGCGGATGAGCAGTTCTTC. Its translation is CASSHGQPAADEQFF.

The chain combines TRBV28 with TRBJ2-1; TRBD1 matches at 7 bases. Trimming at V came to 3 bases and at J to 0 bases, leaving 2 bases not matched to a gene. Looked up from germline, CDR1 is MDHEN and CDR2 is SYDVKM. The CDR3 loop spans 15 amino acids. DNA of the CDR3: TGTGCCAGCAGTTTGACAGGGAACTCCTACAATGAGCAGTTCTTC. It yields the protein CASSLTGNSYNEQFF.

V is TRBV27 and J is TRBJ1-2; the D gene is possibly TRBD1 (6 bases). In germline, CDR1 is MNHEY, CDR2 SMNVEV (reference sequence). Trimming stripped 6 bases from V and 3 bases from J, with 11 bases between. The CDR3 has 13 residues. The CDR3 here is CASSRTAHYGYTF. CDR3 coding DNA: TGTGCCAGCAGCCGGACAGCCCACTATGGCTACACCTTC.

This clone was observed a few times. The V call is TRBV7-6, the J call TRBJ1-1; D gene unclear. Germline-derived CDR1 and CDR2 are SGHVS and FNYEAQ. The CDR3 consists of 13 residues. Trimming cost V 5 bases and J 7 bases, with 14 bases left between them. The CDR3 DNA reads TGTGCCAGCAGCCCGTACGCGGATGGTGAAGCTTTCTTT. Protein sequence: CASSPYADGEAFF.

The V and J genes are TRBV30 and TRBJ1-1, with unresolved D. Germline V gene data show CDR1 as GTSNPN and CDR2 as SVGIG (reference sequence). The CDR3 length is 14 residues. Trimming cost V 4 bases and J 2 bases, with 14 bases left between them. CDR3 in amino acids: CAWIIGRRNTEAFF. Written as DNA, the CDR3 is TGTGCCTGGATCATTGGCAGGCGTAACACTGAAGCTTTCTTT.

This clone was found once. V gene TRBV29-1 combines with J gene TRBJ1-2; 8 bases line up with TRBD1. The V gene end was trimmed by 7 bases and the J gene end by 8 bases; junction bases not matched to a gene: 12. Per germline, CDR1 SQVTM and CDR2 ANQGSEA. The CDR3 loop spans 13 amino acids. The CDR3 is CSARAQGVGGYTF. DNA of the CDR3: TGCAGCGCGAGGGCACAGGGGGTGGGGGGCTACACCTTC.

The V gene is TRBV5-1, the J gene TRBJ1-1; perhaps TRBD1 as D (6 bases). Germline lookup yields CDR1 SGHRS and CDR2 YFSETQ. Trimming removed 4 bases at V and 5 bases at J, with 12 bases between. This CDR3 has 13 amino acids. The CDR3 protein is CASSPGTGTEAFF. The CDR3 DNA reads as TGCGCCAGCAGCCCCGGTACAGGGACTGAAGCTTTCTTT. The full variable domain, with the rest looked up from reference TRBV5-1 and TRBJ1-1, is KAGVTQTPRYLIKTRGQQVTLSCSPISGHRSVSWYQQTPGQGLQFLFEYFSETQRNKGNFPGRFSGRQFSNSRSEMNVSTLELGDSALYLCASSPGTGTEAFFGQGTRLTVV.

This chain connects TRBV27 to TRBJ1-2; 10 positions agree with TRBD1. The V gene end was trimmed by 5 bases and the J gene end by 5 bases; junction bases not matched to a gene: 5. Germline values: CDR1 MNHEY, CDR2 SMNVEV (reference sequence). This CDR3 is 14 amino acids long. In nucleotides, the CDR3 is TGTGCCAGCAGTCGGAAGGGACAGGGGTATGGCTACACCTTC. It encodes CASSRKGQGYGYTF.

The rearrangement joins TRBV7-9 to TRBJ1-1; D may be TRBD1 (5 bases). V was pared by 5 bases and J by 11 bases, with 12 bases between. Germline V lookup: CDR1 SEHNR, CDR2 FQNEAQ (reference sequence). This CDR3 has 11 residues. The CDR3: CASSPGRGAFF. The CDR3 DNA reads TGTGCCAGCAGCCCGGGGAGGGGTGCTTTCTTT.

The V call is TRBV6-5, the J call TRBJ2-2; D is uncertain. Trimming stripped 2 bases from V and 1 base from J, with 5 bases between. The germline V gene has CDR1 MNHEY and CDR2 SVGAGI. CDR3 size: 14 residues. Here the CDR3 reads CASSYARNTGELFF. The CDR3 nucleotides read TGTGCCAGCAGTTACGCCAGGAACACCGGGGAGCTGTTTTTT.

The V and J genes are TRBV5-1 and TRBJ1-5; D may be TRBD1 (6 bases). The CDR3 has 14 residues. Germline V lookup: CDR1 SGHRS, CDR2 YFSETQ. Trimming removed 0 bases at V and 6 bases at J, with 10 bases between. The CDR3 bases are TGCGCCAGCAGCTTGGCAGGGGATGGTCAGCCCCAGCATTTT. Amino acids: CASSLAGDGQPQHF.

This clone came up once. The chain employs TRBV5-5 and TRBJ2-7; D is unresolved. Trimming stripped 0 bases from V and 13 bases from J, with 20 bases between. Per the germline V gene, CDR1 is SGHKS and CDR2 is YYEKEE (reference sequence). The CDR3 loop spans 14 amino acids. The CDR3 protein is CASSLDPLLSSRYF. As DNA, the CDR3 is TGTGCCAGCAGCTTGGATCCACTACTAAGCAGCAGATACTTC.

J is TRBJ2-2 and V is TRBV4-1, with D possibly being TRBD2 (7 bases). V gave up 4 bases and J gave up 0 bases, with 18 bases separating them. In germline, CDR1 is MGHRA, CDR2 YSYEKL. This CDR3 is 18 amino acids long. Written as DNA, the CDR3 is TGCGCCAGCAGCCGCCAGGGAGGGGGAGGGGCGAACACCGGGGAGCTGTTTTTT. It codes for CASSRQGGGGANTGELFF.

The rearrangement links TRBV19 to TRBJ1-1, with a tentative D call TRBD1 (6 bases). Germline V gene lookup returns CDR1 LNHDA and CDR2 SQIVND (reference sequence). The V end lost 7 bases, the J end lost 4 bases, and 13 bases lay between the germline ends. The length of the CDR3 is 13 residues. CDR3 nucleotide sequence: TGTGCCAGTACCCCTCTACAGGGCACTGAAGCTTTCTTT. It yields the protein CASTPLQGTEAFF. Complete variable domain (other parts from reference TRBV19 and TRBJ1-1): DGGITQSPKYLFRKEGQNVTLSCEQNLNHDAMYWYRQDPGQGLRLIYYSQIVNDFQKGDIAEGYSVSREKKESFPLTVTSAQKNPTAFYLCASTPLQGTEAFFGQGTRLTVV.

J is TRBJ2-3 and V is TRBV30; 12 nucleotides align to TRBD2. The CDR3 is made up of 17 amino acids. J gave up 3 bases and V 2 bases, and 9 bases lay outside the gene matches. CDR1 GTSNPN and CDR2 SVGIG come from the germline V gene (reference sequence). The CDR3 DNA sequence: TGTGCCTGGAGTATGGCTAGCGGGAGGGTTGGGACAGATACGCAGTATTTT. It translates to CAWSMASGRVGTDTQYF.

The chain carries TRBV19 and TRBJ2-1, with TRBD2 identical over 8 bases. The J segment lost 0 bases and the V segment lost 0 bases, leaving 4 bases of the junction unmatched. CDR3 length: 17 amino acids. In germline, CDR1 is LNHDA, CDR2 SQIVND (reference sequence). The CDR3 DNA is TGTGCCAGTAGTATAGATCTGGCGGGAGGCTCCTACAATGAGCAGTTCTTC. Protein sequence: CASSIDLAGGSYNEQFF.

This chain links TRBV2 with TRBJ1-4; 9 bases are a match to TRBD1. The CDR3 contains 16 residues. The J segment lost 2 bases and the V segment lost 6 bases, leaving 7 bases of the junction unmatched. In germline, CDR1 is SNHLY, CDR2 FYNNEI. DNA for the CDR3: TGTGCCAGCAGGACACAGGGGGCAGGTACTAATGAAAAACTGTTTTTT. Translating it yields CASRTQGAGTNEKLFF. The whole variable domain, remainder taken from reference TRBV2 and TRBJ1-4, is EPEVTQTPSHQVTQMGQEVILRCVPISNHLYFYWYRQILGQKVEFLVSFYNNEISEKSEIFDDQFSVERPDGSNFTLKIRSTKLEDSAMYFCASRTQGAGTNEKLFFGSGTQLSVL.